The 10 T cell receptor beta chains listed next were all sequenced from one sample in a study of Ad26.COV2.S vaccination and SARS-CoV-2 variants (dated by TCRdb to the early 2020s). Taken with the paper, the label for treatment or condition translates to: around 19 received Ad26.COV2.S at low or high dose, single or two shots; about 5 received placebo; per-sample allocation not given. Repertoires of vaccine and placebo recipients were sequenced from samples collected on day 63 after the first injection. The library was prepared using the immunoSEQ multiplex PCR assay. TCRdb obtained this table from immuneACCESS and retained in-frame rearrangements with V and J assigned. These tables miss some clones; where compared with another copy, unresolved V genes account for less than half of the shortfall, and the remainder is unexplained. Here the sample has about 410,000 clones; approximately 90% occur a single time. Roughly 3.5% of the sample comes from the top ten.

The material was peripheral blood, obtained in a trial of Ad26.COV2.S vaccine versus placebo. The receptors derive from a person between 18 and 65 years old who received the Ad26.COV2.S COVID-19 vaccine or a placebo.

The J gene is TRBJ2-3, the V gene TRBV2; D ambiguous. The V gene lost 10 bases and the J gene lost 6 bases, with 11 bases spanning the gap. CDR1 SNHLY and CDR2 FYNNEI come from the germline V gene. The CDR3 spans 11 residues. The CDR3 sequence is CATQAPDTQYF. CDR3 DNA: TGTGCCACCCAGGCCCCCGATACGCAGTATTTT.

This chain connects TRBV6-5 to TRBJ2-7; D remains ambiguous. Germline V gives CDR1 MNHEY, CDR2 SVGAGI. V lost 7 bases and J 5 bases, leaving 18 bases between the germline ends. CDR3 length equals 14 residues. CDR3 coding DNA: TGTGCCAGCAAAGGCAGTCCGAAGCCGGACGAGCAGTACTTC. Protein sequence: CASKGSPKPDEQYF.

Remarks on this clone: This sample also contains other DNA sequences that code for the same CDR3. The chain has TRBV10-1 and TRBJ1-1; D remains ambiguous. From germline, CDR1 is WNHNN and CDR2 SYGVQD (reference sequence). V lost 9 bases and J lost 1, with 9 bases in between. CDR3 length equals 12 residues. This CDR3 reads CASSYRNTEAFF. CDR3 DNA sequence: TGCGCCAGTTCCTACAGGAACACTGAAGCTTTCTTT.

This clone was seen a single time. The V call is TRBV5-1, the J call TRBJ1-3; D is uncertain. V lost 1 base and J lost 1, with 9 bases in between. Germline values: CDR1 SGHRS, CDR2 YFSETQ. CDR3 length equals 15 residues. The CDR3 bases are TGCGCCAGCAGCTTGTCATGGGAGTCTGGAAACACCATATATTTT. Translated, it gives CASSLSWESGNTIYF.

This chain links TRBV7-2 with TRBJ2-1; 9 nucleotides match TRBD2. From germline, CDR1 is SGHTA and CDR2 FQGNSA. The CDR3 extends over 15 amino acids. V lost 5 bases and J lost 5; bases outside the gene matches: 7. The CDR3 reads CASSVSGGTNNEQFF. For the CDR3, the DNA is TGTGCCAGCAGCGTTAGCGGGGGTACGAACAATGAGCAGTTCTTC.

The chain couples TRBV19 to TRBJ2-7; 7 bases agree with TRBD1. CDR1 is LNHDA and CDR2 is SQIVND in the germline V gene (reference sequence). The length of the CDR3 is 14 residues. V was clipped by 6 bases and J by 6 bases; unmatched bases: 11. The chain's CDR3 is CASSATDRDGEQYF. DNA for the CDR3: TGTGCCAGTAGCGCGACCGACAGGGATGGCGAGCAGTACTTC.

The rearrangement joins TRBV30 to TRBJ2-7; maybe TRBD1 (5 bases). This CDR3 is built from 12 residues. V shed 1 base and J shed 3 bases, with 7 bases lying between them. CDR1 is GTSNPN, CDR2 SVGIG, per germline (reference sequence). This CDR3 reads CAWSGTGYEQYF. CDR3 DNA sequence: TGTGCCTGGAGTGGCACAGGCTACGAGCAGTACTTC.

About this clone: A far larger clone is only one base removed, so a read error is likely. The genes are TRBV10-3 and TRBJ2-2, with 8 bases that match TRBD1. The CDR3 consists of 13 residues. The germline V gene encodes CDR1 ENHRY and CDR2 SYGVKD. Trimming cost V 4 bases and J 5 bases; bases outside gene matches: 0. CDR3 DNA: TGTGCCATCAGTGGGACAGGGACCGGGGAGCTGTTTTTT. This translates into CAISGTGTGELFF.

CDR3 protein: CASSQDREFGNTIYF. The CDR3 nucleotides are TGTGCCAGCAGCCAGGACAGGGAATTCGGAAACACCATATATTTT. V gene TRBV3-1 (or the pseudogene TRBV3-2) combines with J gene TRBJ1-3, with 8 bases that match TRBD1. The V segment lost 3 bases and the J segment 4 bases; nucleotides outside the gene matches: 5. CDR1 and CDR2 from the germline V gene are LGHDT and YNNKEL (reference sequence). The CDR3 runs to 15 residues.

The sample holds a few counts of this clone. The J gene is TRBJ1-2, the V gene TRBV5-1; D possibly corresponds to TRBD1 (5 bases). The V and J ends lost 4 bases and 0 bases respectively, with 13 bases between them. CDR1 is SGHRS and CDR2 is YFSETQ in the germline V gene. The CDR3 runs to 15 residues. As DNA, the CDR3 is TGCGCCAGCAGCGAGGGACCGTCGACTAACTATGGCTACACCTTC. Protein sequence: CASSEGPSTNYGYTF.